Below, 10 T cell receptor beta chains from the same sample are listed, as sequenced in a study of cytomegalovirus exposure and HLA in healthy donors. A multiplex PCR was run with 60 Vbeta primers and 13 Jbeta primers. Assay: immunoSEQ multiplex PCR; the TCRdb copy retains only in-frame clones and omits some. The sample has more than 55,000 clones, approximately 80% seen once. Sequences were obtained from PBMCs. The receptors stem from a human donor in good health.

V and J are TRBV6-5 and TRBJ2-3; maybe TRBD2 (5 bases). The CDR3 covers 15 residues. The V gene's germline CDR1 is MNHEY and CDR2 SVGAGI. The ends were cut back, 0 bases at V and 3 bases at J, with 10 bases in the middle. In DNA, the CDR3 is TGTGCCAGCAGTTACTCGTACGGGATGACAGATACGCAGTATTTT. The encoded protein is CASSYSYGMTDTQYF.

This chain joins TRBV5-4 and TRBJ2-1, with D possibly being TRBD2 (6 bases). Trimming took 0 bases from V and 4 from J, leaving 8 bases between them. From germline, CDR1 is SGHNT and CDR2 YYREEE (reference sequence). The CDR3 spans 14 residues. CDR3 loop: CASSLGRGYNEQFF. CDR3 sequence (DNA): TGTGCCAGCAGCTTGGGGCGGGGATACAATGAGCAGTTCTTC.

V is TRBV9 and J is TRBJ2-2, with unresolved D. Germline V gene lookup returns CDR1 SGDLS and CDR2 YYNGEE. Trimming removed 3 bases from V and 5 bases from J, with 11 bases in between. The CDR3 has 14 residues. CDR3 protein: CASSAQTRTGELFF. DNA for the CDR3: TGTGCCAGCAGCGCCCAGACTCGGACCGGGGAGCTGTTTTTT.

CDR3 nucleotide sequence: TGTGCCTGGAGGGTAGGGGCCTACGAGCAGTACTTC. Its protein is CAWRVGAYEQYF. The V call is TRBV30, the J call TRBJ2-7, with a possible D match to TRBD1 (5 bases). CDR1 is GTSNPN and CDR2 is SVGIG in the germline V gene (reference sequence). There are 12 residues in the CDR3. V lost 3 bases and J 2 bases, leaving 8 bases between the germline ends.

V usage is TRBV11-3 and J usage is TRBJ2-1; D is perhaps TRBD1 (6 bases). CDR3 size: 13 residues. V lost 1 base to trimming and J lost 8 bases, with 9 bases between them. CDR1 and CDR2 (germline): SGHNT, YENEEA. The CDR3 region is CASSLGGQHEQFF. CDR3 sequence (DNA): TGTGCCAGCAGCTTAGGTGGACAGCATGAGCAGTTCTTC.

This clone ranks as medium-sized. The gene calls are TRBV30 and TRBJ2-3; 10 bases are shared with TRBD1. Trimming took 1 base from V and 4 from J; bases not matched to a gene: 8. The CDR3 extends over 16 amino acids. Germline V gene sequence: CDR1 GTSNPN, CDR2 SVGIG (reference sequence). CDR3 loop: CAWSAIPGQGADTQYF. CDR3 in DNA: TGTGCCTGGAGTGCGATACCTGGACAGGGGGCAGATACGCAGTATTTT.

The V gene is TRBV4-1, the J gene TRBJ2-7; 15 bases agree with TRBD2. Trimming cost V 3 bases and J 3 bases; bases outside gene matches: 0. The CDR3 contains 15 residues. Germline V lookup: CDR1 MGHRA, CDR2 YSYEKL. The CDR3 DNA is TGCGCCAGCAGCCAGGGACTAGCGGGGGGCTACGAGCAGTACTTC. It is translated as CASSQGLAGGYEQYF.

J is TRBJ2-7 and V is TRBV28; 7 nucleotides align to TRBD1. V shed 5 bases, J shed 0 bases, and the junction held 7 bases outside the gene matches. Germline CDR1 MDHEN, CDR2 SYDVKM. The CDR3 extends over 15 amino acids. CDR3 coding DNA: TGTGCCAGCAGTACCTGGACAGGAAGCTCCTACGAGCAGTACTTC. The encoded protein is CASSTWTGSSYEQYF.

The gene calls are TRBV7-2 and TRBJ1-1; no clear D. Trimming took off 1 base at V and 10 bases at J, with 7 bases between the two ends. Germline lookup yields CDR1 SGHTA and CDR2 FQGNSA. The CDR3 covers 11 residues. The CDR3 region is CASSLGGGAFF. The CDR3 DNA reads TGTGCCAGCAGCTTAGGTGGCGGAGCTTTCTTT.

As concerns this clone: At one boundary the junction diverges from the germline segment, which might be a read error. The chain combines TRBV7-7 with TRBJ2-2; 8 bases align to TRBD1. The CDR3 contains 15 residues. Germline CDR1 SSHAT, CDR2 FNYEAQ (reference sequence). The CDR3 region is CASSPRGQAAGELFF. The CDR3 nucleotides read TGTGCTAGCAGCCCCAGGGGGCAGGCGGCCGGGGAGCTGTTTTTT.